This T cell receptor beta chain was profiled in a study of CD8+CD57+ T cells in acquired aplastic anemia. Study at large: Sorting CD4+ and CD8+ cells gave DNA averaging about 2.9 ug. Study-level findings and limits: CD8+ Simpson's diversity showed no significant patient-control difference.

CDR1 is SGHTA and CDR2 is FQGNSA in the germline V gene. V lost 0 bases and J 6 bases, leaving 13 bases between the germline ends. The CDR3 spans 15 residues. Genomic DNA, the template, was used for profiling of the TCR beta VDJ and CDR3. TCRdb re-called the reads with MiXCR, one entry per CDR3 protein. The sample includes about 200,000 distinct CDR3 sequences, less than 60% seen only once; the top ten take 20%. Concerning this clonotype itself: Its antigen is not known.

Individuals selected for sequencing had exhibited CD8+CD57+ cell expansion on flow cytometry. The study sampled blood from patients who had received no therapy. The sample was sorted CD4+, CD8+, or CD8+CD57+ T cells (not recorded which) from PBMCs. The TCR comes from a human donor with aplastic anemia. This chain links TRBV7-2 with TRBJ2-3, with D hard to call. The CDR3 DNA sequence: TGTGCCAGCAGCTTAGCCCCTTTAAGTTCCGATACGCAGTATTTT. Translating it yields CASSLAPLSSDTQYF.